This entry concerns a single TCR beta chain. The antigen is undetermined. This sample stems from a study of siplizumab effects on memory and regulatory T cells. CDR3 size: 14 residues. Per the germline V gene, CDR1 is MNHEY and CDR2 is SMNVEV (reference sequence). The V gene end was trimmed by 6 bases and the J gene end by 5 bases; junction bases not matched to a gene: 9. Assay used: immunoSEQ multiplex PCR; TCRdb lists only in-frame clones, some missing. The sample yields around 86,000 clones, 94% seen once. General observations from the study: Naive T cells apparently outstripped memory cells in diversity and seemed major alloresponse contributors. It was not possible to assign a naive or memory phenotype to roughly 80-97% of proliferating CD4+ or CD8+ clones.

The chain employs TRBV27 and TRBJ1-2, with 7 bases aligning to TRBD1. The sample was non-Treg CD4+ T cells sorted from blood. This TCR was sampled from a human donor in good health. This CDR3 is CASRPDRANYGYTF. Here the CDR3 DNA reads TGTGCCAGCAGACCAGACAGGGCCAATTATGGCTACACCTTC.